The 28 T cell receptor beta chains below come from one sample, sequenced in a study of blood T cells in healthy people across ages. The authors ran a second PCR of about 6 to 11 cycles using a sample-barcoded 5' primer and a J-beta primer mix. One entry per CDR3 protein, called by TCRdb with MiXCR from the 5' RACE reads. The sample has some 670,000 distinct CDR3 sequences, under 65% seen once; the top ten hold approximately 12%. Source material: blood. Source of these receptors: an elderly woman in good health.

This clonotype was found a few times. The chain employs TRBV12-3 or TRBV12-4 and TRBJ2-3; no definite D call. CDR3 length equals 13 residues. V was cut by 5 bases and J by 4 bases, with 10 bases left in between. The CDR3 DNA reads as TGTGCCAGCAGTAGAGTGAGCGCAGATACGCAGTATTTT. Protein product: CASSRVSADTQYF.

The CDR3 DNA reads as TGTGCCAGCAGCCCGAAGCAAATAGGGGGCAACACGAGCGATACGCAGTATTTT. This gives the protein CASSPKQIGGNTSDTQYF. The chain uses TRBV7-9 and TRBJ2-3, with TRBD1 matching over 7 bases. After removal of 5 bases from V and 6 bases from J, the junction contained 20 bases not matched to a gene. CDR1 SEHNR and CDR2 FQNEAQ come from the germline V gene (reference sequence). The CDR3 is 18 residues long.

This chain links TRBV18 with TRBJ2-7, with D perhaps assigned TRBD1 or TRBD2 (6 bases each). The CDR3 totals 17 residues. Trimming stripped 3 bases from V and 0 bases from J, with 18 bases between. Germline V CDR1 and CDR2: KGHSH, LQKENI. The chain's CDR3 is CASSPGHGTSSSYEQYF. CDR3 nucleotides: TGTGCCAGCTCACCGGGACACGGTACTAGCAGCTCCTACGAGCAGTACTTC.

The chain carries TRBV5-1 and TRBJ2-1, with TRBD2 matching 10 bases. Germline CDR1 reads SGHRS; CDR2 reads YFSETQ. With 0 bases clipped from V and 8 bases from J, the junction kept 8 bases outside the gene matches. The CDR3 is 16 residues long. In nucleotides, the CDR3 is TGCGCCAGCAGCTTGGGGGGGACTAGCGTCGCCGATGAGCAGTTCTTC. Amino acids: CASSLGGTSVADEQFF.

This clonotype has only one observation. This CDR3 reads CSVAQTGSFGETQFF. The DNA for the CDR3 is TGCAGCGTTGCCCAGACAGGGTCTTTCGGAGAGACCCAGTTCTTC. The genes are TRBV29-1 and TRBJ2-1, with 7 nucleotides matching TRBD1. Losses at the gene ends were 4 bases for V and 13 bases for J; bases not matched to a gene: 19. This CDR3 has 15 amino acids. Per germline, CDR1 SQVTM and CDR2 ANQGSEA.

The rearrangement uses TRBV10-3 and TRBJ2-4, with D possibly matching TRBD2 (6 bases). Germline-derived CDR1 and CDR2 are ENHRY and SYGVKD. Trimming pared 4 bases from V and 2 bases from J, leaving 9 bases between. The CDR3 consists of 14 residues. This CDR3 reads CAISVGGTKNIQYF. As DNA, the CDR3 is TGTGCCATCAGTGTCGGGGGAACCAAAAACATTCAGTACTTC.

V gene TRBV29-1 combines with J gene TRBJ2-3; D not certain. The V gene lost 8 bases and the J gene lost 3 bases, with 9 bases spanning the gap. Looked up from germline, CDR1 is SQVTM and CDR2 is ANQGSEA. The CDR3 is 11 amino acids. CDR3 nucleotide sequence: TGCAGCTCCGAACTAACAGATACGCAGTATTTT. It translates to CSSELTDTQYF.

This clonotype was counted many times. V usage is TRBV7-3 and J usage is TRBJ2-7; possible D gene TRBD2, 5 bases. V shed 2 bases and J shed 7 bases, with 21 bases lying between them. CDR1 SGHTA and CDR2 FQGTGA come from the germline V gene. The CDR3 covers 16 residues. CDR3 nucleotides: TGTGCCAGCAGCTTAGGGTTGGGAGAGGGATTGAGAGAGCAGTACTTC. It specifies CASSLGLGEGLREQYF.

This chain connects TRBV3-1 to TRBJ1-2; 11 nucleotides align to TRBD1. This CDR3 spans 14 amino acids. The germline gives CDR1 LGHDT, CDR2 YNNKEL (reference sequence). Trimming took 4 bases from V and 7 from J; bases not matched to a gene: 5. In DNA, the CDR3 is TGTGCCAGCAGCCTCCAGGACAGGGGGCTTGGCTACACCTTC. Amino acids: CASSLQDRGLGYTF.

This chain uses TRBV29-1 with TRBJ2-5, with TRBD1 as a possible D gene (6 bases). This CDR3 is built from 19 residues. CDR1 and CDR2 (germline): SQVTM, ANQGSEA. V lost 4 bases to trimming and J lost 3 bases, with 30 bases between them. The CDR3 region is CSVGGARFLLQGDEETQYF. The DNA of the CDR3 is TGCAGCGTTGGTGGCGCCAGGTTTTTGCTACAGGGTGACGAAGAGACCCAGTACTTC.

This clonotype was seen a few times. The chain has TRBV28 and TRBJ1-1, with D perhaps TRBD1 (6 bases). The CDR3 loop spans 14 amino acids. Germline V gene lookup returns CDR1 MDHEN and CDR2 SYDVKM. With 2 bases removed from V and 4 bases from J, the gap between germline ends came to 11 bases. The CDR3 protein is CASSLVQTGTEAFF. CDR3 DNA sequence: TGTGCCAGCAGTTTAGTGCAGACAGGCACTGAAGCTTTCTTT.

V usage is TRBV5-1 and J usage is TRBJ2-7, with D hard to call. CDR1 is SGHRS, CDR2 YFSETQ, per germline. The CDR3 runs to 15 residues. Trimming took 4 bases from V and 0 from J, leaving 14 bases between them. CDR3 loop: CASSVGAANSYEQYF. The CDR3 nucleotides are TGCGCCAGCAGCGTAGGTGCAGCTAACTCCTACGAGCAGTACTTC.

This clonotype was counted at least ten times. CDR3 sequence (DNA): TGTGCCAGCAGCTTAAAACTAGCGGGAGAGACCCAGTACTTC. Protein: CASSLKLAGETQYF. The chain has TRBV7-9 and TRBJ2-5; TRBD2 agrees at 9 bases. Germline V lookup: CDR1 SEHNR, CDR2 FQNEAQ (reference sequence). The J segment lost 4 bases and the V segment lost 2 bases, leaving 2 bases of the junction unmatched. This CDR3 spans 14 amino acids. The full variable domain, in which reference TRBV7-9 and TRBJ2-5 provide the parts outside the CDR3, is DTGVSQNPRHKITKRGQNVTFRCDPISEHNRLYWYRQTLGQGPEFLTYFQNEAQLEKSRLLSDRFSAERPKGSFSTLEIQRTEQGDSAMYLCASSLKLAGETQYFGPGTRLLVL.

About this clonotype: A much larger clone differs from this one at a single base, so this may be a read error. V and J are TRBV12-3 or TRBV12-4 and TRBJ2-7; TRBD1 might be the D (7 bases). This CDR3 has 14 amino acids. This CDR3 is CAGSTEQGRNEQYF. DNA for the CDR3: TGTGCCGGCAGTACCGAACAGGGGAGGAACGAGCAGTACTTC.

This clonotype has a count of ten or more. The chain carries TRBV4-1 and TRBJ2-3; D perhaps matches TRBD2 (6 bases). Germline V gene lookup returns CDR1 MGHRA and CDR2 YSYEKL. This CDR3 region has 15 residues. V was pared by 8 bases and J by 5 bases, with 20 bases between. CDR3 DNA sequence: TGCGCCAGCGTTAAGACCCAACAGGAGGGAGATACGCAGTATTTT. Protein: CASVKTQQEGDTQYF.

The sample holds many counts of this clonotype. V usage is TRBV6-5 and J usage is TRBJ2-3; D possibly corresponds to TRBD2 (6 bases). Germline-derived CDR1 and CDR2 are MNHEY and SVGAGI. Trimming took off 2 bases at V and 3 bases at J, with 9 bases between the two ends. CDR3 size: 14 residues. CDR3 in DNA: TGTGCCAGCAGTTACGGGGGGATAACAGATACGCAGTATTTT. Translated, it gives CASSYGGITDTQYF.

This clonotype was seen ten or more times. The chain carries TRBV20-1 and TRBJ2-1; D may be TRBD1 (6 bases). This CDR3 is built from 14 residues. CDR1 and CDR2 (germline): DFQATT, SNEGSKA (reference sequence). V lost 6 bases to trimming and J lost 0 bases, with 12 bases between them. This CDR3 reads CSALGQRSYNEQFF. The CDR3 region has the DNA TGCAGTGCCCTCGGACAGCGCTCCTACAATGAGCAGTTCTTC.

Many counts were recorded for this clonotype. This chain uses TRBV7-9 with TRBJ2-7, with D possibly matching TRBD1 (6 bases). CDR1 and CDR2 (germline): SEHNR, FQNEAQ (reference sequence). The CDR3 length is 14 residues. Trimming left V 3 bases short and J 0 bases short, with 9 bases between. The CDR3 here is CASSFYRDSYEQYF. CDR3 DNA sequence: TGTGCCAGCAGCTTTTACAGGGACTCCTACGAGCAGTACTTC.

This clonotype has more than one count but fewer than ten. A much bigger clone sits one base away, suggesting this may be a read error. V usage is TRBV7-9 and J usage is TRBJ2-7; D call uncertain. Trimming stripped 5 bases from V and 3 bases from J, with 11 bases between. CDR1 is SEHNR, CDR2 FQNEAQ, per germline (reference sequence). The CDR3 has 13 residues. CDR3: CASSVQMRYEQYF. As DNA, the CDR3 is TGTGCCAGCAGCGTTCAAATGCGCTACGAGCAGTACTTC. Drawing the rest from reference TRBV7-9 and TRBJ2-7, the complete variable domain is DTGVSQNPRHKITKRGQNVTFRCDPISEHNRLYWYRQTLGQGPEFLTYFQNEAQLEKSRLLSDRFSAERPKGSFSTLEIQRTEQGDSAMYLCASSVQMRYEQYFGPGTRLTVT.

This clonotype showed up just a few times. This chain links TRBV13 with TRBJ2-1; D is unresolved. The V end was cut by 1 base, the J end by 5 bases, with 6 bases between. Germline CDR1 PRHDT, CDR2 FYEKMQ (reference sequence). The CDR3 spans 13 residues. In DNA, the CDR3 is TGTGCCAGCAGCTTAGTGGGCGACAATGAGCAGTTCTTC. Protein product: CASSLVGDNEQFF.

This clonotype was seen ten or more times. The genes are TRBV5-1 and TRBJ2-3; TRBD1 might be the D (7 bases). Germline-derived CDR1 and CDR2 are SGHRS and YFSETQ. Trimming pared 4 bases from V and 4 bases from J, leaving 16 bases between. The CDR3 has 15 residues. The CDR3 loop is CASSRTGGWADTQYF. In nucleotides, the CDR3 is TGCGCCAGCAGCCGGACAGGAGGGTGGGCAGATACGCAGTATTTT.

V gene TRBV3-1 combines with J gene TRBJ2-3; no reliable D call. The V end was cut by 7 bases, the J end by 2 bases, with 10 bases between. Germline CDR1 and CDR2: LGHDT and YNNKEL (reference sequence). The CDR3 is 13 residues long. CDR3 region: CASTASSTDTQYF. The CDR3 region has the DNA TGTGCCAGCACAGCCTCCTCCACAGATACGCAGTATTTT.

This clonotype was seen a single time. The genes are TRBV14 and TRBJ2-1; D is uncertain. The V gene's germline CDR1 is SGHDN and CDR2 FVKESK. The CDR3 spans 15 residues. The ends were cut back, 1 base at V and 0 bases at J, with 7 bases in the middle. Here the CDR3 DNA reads TGTGCCAGCAGCCAAGGGCGGAACTCCTACAATGAGCAGTTCTTC. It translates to CASSQGRNSYNEQFF.

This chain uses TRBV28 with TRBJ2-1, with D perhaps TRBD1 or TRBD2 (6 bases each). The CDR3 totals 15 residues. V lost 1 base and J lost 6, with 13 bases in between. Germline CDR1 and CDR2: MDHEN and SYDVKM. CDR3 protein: CASSLSTGASNEQFF. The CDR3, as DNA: TGTGCCAGCAGTTTATCAACGGGGGCAAGCAATGAGCAGTTCTTC.

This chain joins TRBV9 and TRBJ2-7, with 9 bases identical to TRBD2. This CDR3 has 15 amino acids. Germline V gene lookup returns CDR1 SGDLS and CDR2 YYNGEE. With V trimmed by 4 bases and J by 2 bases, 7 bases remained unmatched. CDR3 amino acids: CASSRGGGAAYEQYF. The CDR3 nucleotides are TGTGCCAGCAGCAGGGGCGGGGGGGCAGCCTACGAGCAGTACTTC.

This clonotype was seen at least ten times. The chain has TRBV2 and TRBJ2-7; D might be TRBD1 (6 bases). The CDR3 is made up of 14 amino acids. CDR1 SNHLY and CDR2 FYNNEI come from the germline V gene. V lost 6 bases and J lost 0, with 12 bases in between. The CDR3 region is CASRLRDNSYEQYF. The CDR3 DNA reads TGTGCCAGCAGGCTCCGGGACAACTCCTACGAGCAGTACTTC.

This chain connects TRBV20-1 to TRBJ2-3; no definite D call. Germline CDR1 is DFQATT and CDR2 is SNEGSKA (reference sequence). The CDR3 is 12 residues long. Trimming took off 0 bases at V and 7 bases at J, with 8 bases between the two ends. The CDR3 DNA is TGCAGTGCTAGAGATCCCCCAAATACGCAGTATTTT. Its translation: CSARDPPNTQYF.

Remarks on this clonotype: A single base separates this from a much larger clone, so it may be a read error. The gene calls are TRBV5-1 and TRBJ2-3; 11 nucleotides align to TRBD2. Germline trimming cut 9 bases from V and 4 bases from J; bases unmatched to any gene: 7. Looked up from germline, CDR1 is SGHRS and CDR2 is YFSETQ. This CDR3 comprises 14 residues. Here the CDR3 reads CANQTSGSPDTQYF. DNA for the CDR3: TGCGCCAACCAAACTAGCGGGAGTCCAGATACGCAGTATTTT. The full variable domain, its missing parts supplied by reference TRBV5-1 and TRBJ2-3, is KAGVTQTPRYLIKTRGQQVTLSCSPISGHRSVSWYQQTPGQGLQFLFEYFSETQRNKGNFPGRFSGRQFSNSRSEMNVSTLELGDSALYLCANQTSGSPDTQYFGPGTRLTVL.